A single sample gave rise to the 3 T cell receptor beta chains below, sequenced in a study of blood T cells in healthy people across ages (dated by TCRdb to the mid-2010s). Receptors were amplified or captured by 5' RACE. The sequencer was an Illumina HiSeq 2500. A second PCR of about 6 to 11 cycles was performed with a sample-barcoded 5' primer and a J-beta primer mix. TCRdb passed the public sequencing reads through fastp at Q25 and MiXCR, retaining productive beta sequences. Rows with one shared CDR3 protein collapse into an entry with the most common genes and DNA. This sample lists roughly 500,000 distinct CDR3 sequences; approximately 30% were detected once. In total, the top ten clones hold roughly 18% of the sample. The sequencing input was blood. The source is an older woman in good health.

The table lists this clonotype with a few counts. The chain uses TRBV25-1 and TRBJ1-2; 10 positions agree with TRBD1. Germline CDR1 is MGHDK and CDR2 is SYGVNS. V was clipped by 4 bases and J by 4 bases; unmatched bases: 3. The CDR3 runs 14 residues. The CDR3 loop reads CASSGTGGVYGYTF. The CDR3 coding sequence is TGTGCCAGCAGTGGGACAGGGGGTGTCTATGGCTACACCTTC.

This chain links TRBV5-1 with TRBJ1-1; D perhaps matches TRBD1 (6 bases). Deletions cut 1 base from V and 4 bases from J, with 11 bases between. The CDR3 covers 14 residues. Germline V lookup: CDR1 SGHRS, CDR2 YFSETQ. The DNA for the CDR3 is TGCGCCAGCAGCTTGAGCCAGGGGAGCACTGAAGCTTTCTTT. Its protein is CASSLSQGSTEAFF. The full variable domain, rest sourced from reference TRBV5-1 and TRBJ1-1, is KAGVTQTPRYLIKTRGQQVTLSCSPISGHRSVSWYQQTPGQGLQFLFEYFSETQRNKGNFPGRFSGRQFSNSRSEMNVSTLELGDSALYLCASSLSQGSTEAFFGQGTRLTVV.

The chain has TRBV5-8 and TRBJ2-1; D remains ambiguous. This CDR3 contains 13 residues. Germline CDR1 is SGHTS and CDR2 is YDEGEE. Trimming pared 5 bases from V and 6 bases from J, leaving 12 bases between. The CDR3 sequence is CASRIRHGNEQFF. For the CDR3, the DNA is TGTGCCAGCAGAATCCGACACGGCAATGAGCAGTTCTTC.